The 15 T cell receptor beta chains reported below all come from one sample, sequenced in a study of blood T cells in healthy people across ages. The use of a sample-barcoded 5' primer and a J-beta primer mix characterized a second PCR of about 7 to 12 cycles. One entry per CDR3 protein, called by TCRdb with MiXCR from the 5' RACE reads. Counted here are approximately 940,000 distinct CDR3 sequences, 48% occurring once; the ten biggest clones make up roughly 13%. The specimen was blood. The receptors here all came from a man aged 30 to 39 in good health.

The rearrangement joins TRBV7-2 to TRBJ2-3, with D tentatively TRBD1 (5 bases). V was shortened by 1 base and J by 7 bases, with 18 bases between the two germline ends. CDR1 is SGHTA, CDR2 FQGNSA, per germline. The CDR3 length is 16 residues. The CDR3, as DNA: TGTGCCAGCAGCTTAGATTTCAGGCAGGGCGCGAATACGCAGTATTTT. Amino acid sequence: CASSLDFRQGANTQYF.

This clonotype was counted ten times or more. V and J are TRBV20-1 and TRBJ2-3, with no clear D. The length of the CDR3 is 11 residues. The V gene's germline CDR1 is DFQATT and CDR2 SNEGSKA (reference sequence). Trimming pared 6 bases from V and 6 bases from J, leaving 10 bases between. CDR3 nucleotides: TGCAGTGCCTTGTCCTTGGATACGCAGTATTTT. It translates to CSALSLDTQYF.

The genes are TRBV29-1 and TRBJ2-6; D not resolved. Germline V lookup: CDR1 SQVTM, CDR2 ANQGSEA. This CDR3 has 13 residues. V lost 0 bases and J lost 0, with 0 bases in between. CDR3 protein: CSVEDSGANVLTF. CDR3 DNA: TGCAGCGTTGAAGACTCTGGGGCCAACGTCCTGACTTTC.

The rearrangement links TRBV6-5 to TRBJ1-5, with D possibly matching TRBD1 (6 bases). Germline V lookup: CDR1 MNHEY, CDR2 SVGAGI. CDR3 length equals 14 residues. The germline V and J ends were trimmed by 6 bases and 4 bases, with 13 bases remaining between them. The CDR3 region has the DNA TGTGCCAGCAGACCCGCGGGGGCGAATCAGCCCCAGCATTTT. Translated, it gives CASRPAGANQPQHF.

Regarding this clonotype: A read error may produce the germline difference seen at one junction end. The chain couples TRBV24-1 to TRBJ2-6; perhaps TRBD1 as D (5 bases). Germline CDR1 and CDR2: KGHDR and SFDVKD. The CDR3 has 15 amino acids. CDR3 loop: CATSDSGYGANVLTF. The DNA of the CDR3 is TGTGCCACCAGTGATTCAGGGTATGGGGCCAACGTCCTGACTTTT.

The sample holds one count of this clonotype. V and J are TRBV6-2 or TRBV6-3 and TRBJ2-5, with 8 bases matching TRBD1. J lost 4 bases, V lost 4 bases, and 2 bases had no gene match. Germline lookup yields CDR1 MNHEY and CDR2 SVGEGT. The length of the CDR3 is 13 residues. CDR3 nucleotide sequence: TGTGCCAGCAGTTGGACAGGGAGAGAGACCCAGTACTTC. Amino acid sequence: CASSWTGRETQYF.

This clonotype was observed a few times. This chain joins TRBV2 and TRBJ1-2; a weak D match, TRBD1 (6 bases). This CDR3 is 16 amino acids long. V dropped 4 bases and J dropped 1 base, with 16 bases sitting between them. The germline CDR1 and CDR2 sequences are SNHLY and FYNNEI. In DNA, the CDR3 is TGTGCCAGCAGTGGTTCACAGGGATATTATAACTATGGCTACACCTTC. Translation: CASSGSQGYYNYGYTF. Based on the CDR3 plus reference TRBV2 and TRBJ1-2, the full variable domain is EPEVTQTPSHQVTQMGQEVILRCVPISNHLYFYWYRQILGQKVEFLVSFYNNEISEKSEIFDDQFSVERPDGSNFTLKIRSTKLEDSAMYFCASSGSQGYYNYGYTFGSGTRLTVV.

This clonotype was detected only a few times. V is TRBV6-5 and J is TRBJ1-2; 7 nucleotides align to TRBD1. V shed 5 bases, J shed 8 bases, and the junction held 5 bases outside the gene matches. This CDR3 is built from 12 residues. The V gene's germline CDR1 is MNHEY and CDR2 SVGAGI. CDR3 coding DNA: TGTGCCAGCAGTACGGGACAGCGGGGCTACACCTTC. As protein: CASSTGQRGYTF.

This clonotype was seen only a few times. The chain recombines TRBV9 with TRBJ2-5; no definite D call. The germline V gene has CDR1 SGDLS and CDR2 YYNGEE. The CDR3 is 18 amino acids. The V gene lost 4 bases and the J gene lost 5 bases, with 27 bases spanning the gap. The DNA for the CDR3 is TGTGCCAGCAGCCCATCGTACCCGGGTGCTCGCCCAGCGGAGACCCAGTACTTC. Its protein is CASSPSYPGARPAETQYF.

This clonotype was counted only a few times. The chain joins TRBV30 to TRBJ1-5, with D possibly matching TRBD1 (5 bases). Trimming took 0 bases from V and 1 from J, leaving 10 bases between them. There are 15 residues in the CDR3. Germline assignment: CDR1 GTSNPN and CDR2 SVGIG (reference sequence). CDR3 protein: CAWSVLGGSNQPQHF. The CDR3 bases are TGTGCCTGGAGTGTACTGGGGGGAAGCAATCAGCCCCAGCATTTT.

The rearrangement links TRBV5-4 to TRBJ2-2; D not certain. The CDR3 extends over 14 amino acids. Germline lookup yields CDR1 SGHNT and CDR2 YYREEE (reference sequence). Deletions cut 6 bases from V and 2 bases from J, with 11 bases between. As DNA, the CDR3 is TGTGCCAGCAACCAGGATGAAAACACCGGGGAGCTGTTTTTT. Translated, it gives CASNQDENTGELFF.

V usage is TRBV5-5 and J usage is TRBJ2-3, with 9 nucleotides matching TRBD2. J was trimmed by 4 bases and V by 4 bases; bases with no gene match: 10. Germline lookup yields CDR1 SGHKS and CDR2 YYEKEE (reference sequence). This CDR3 region has 16 residues. The CDR3 protein is CASSPAGAGGSDTQYF. The CDR3 DNA reads TGTGCCAGCAGCCCCGCAGGAGCGGGGGGTTCAGATACGCAGTATTTT.

This clonotype was observed many times. V gene TRBV11-2 combines with J gene TRBJ2-3, with TRBD1 matching over 9 bases. In germline, CDR1 is SGHAT, CDR2 FQNNGV. The CDR3 has 16 amino acids. The junction had 14 bases not matched to a gene; V was cut back by 6 bases and J by 7 bases. CDR3 protein: CASRPDHRGLGNTQYF. The CDR3 DNA reads TGTGCCAGCAGGCCGGACCACAGGGGGCTTGGAAATACGCAGTATTTT.

This clonotype was counted between two and nine times. The chain couples TRBV7-3 to TRBJ2-3; D perhaps matches TRBD2 (5 bases). CDR3 length: 16 residues. The germline V gene has CDR1 SGHTA and CDR2 FQGTGA. V was clipped by 2 bases and J by 0 bases, with 12 bases between them. For the CDR3, the DNA is TGTGCCAGCAGCTTATACGGTAGCGCGAGCACAGATACGCAGTATTTT. This encodes CASSLYGSASTDTQYF.

The rearrangement links TRBV20-1 to TRBJ2-3; 8 bases align to TRBD2. V trimming: 3 bases; J trimming: 4 bases; junction bases outside the gene matches: 9. Germline assignment: CDR1 DFQATT and CDR2 SNEGSKA (reference sequence). The CDR3 covers 15 residues. CDR3 residues: CSASQSGSESDTQYF. CDR3 sequence (DNA): TGCAGTGCTAGTCAAAGCGGGAGTGAGTCAGATACGCAGTATTTT.